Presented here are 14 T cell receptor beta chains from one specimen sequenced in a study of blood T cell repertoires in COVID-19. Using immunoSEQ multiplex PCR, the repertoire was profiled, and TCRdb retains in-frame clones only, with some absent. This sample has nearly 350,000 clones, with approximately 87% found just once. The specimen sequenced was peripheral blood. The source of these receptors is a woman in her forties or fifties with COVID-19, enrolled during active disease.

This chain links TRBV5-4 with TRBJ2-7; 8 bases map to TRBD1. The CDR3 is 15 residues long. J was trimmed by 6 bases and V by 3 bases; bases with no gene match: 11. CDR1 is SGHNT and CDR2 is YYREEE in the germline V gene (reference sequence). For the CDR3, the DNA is TGTGCCAGCAGCTCCCAGACCGGACAGGGCAGCGAGCAGTACTTC. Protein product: CASSSQTGQGSEQYF.

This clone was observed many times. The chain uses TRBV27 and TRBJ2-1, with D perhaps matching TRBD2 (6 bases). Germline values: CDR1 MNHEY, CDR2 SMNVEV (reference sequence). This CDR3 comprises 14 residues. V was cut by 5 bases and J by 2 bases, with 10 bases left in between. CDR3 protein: CASSPGATYNEQFF. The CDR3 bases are TGTGCCAGCAGTCCGGGAGCCACCTACAATGAGCAGTTCTTC.

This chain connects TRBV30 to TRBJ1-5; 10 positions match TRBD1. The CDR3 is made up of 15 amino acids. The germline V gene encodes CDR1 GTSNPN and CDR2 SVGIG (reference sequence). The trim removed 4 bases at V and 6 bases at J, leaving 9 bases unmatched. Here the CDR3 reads CAWTSTGTGVQPQHF. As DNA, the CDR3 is TGTGCCTGGACTTCCACCGGGACAGGGGTTCAGCCCCAGCATTTT.

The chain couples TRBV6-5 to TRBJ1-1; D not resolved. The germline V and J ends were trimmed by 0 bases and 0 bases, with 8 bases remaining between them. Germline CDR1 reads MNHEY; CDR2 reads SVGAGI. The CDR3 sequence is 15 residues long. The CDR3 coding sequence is TGTGCCAGCAGTTACTCGGGCGCGATGAACACTGAAGCTTTCTTT. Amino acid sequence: CASSYSGAMNTEAFF.

The CDR3 DNA follows: TGTGCCAGCAGCCGACAGGGGGCACTCACTGGGGCCAACGTCCTGACTTTC. Its protein product is CASSRQGALTGANVLTF. The chain joins TRBV3-1 (or the pseudogene TRBV3-2) to TRBJ2-6; 10 bases fit TRBD1. The length of the CDR3 is 17 residues. The germline gives CDR1 LGHDT, CDR2 YNNKEL (reference sequence). V lost 4 bases to trimming and J lost 2 bases; unmatched junction nucleotides: 5.

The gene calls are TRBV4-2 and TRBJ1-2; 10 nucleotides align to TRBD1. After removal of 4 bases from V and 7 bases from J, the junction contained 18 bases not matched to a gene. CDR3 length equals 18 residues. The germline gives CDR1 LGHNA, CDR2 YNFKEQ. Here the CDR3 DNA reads TGTGCCAGCAGCCTCGGACAGGGGGAGATTGCTCGGATCTCTGGCTACACCTTC. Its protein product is CASSLGQGEIARISGYTF.

The CDR3 DNA is TGCAGCGTTAAGACAGCTAACTATGGCTACACCTTC. This encodes CSVKTANYGYTF. V is TRBV29-1 and J is TRBJ1-2; possibly TRBD1 for D (5 bases). The CDR3 consists of 12 residues. The V and J ends lost 5 bases and 0 bases respectively, with 7 bases between them. Germline CDR1 SQVTM, CDR2 ANQGSEA.

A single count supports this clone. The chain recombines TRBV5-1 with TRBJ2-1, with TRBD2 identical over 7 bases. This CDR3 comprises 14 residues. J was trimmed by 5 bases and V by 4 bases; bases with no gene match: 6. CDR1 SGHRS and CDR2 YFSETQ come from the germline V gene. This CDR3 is CASSLMLADNEQFF. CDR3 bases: TGCGCCAGCAGCCTCATGCTAGCGGACAATGAGCAGTTCTTC.

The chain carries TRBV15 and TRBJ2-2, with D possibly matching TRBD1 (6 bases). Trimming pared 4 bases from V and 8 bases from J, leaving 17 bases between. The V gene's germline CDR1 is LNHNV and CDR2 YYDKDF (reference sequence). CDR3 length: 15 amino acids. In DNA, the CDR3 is TGTGCCACCAGCACCCTACAGGGACCCAAAGGGGAGCTGTTTTTT. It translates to CATSTLQGPKGELFF.

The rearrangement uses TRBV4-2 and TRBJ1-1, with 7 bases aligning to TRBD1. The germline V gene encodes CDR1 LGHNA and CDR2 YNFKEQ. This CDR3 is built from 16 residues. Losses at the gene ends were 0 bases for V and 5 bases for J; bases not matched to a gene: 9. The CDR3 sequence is CASSQDPTGAGTEAFF. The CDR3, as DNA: TGTGCCAGCAGCCAAGATCCCACAGGGGCGGGTACTGAAGCTTTCTTT.

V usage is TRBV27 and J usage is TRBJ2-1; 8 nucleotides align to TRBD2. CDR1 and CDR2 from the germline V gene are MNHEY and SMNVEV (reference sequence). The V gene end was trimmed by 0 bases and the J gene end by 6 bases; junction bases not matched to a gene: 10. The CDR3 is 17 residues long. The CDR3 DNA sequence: TGTGCCAGCAGTTTATCGCACGGGAGGGCCGTAGGCAATGAGCAGTTCTTC. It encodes CASSLSHGRAVGNEQFF.

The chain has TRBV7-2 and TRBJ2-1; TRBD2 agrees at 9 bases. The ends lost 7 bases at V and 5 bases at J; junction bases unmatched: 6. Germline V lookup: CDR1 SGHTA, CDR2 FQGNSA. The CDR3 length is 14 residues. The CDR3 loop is CASTRGLAHNEQFF. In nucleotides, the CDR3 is TGTGCCAGCACCCGGGGACTAGCTCACAATGAGCAGTTCTTC.

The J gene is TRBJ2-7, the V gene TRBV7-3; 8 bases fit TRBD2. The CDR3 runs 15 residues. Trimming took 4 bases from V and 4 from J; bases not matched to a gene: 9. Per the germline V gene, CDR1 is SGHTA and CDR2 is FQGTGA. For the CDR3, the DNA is TGTGCCAGCAGCTCAGGCCGGGGGGGCATTTACGAGCAGTACTTC. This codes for CASSSGRGGIYEQYF. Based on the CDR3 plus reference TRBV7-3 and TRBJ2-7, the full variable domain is GAGVSQTPSNKVTEKGKYVELRCDPISGHTALYWYRQSLGQGPEFLIYFQGTGAADDSGLPNDRFFAVRPEGSVSTLKIQRTERGDSAVYLCASSSGRGGIYEQYFGPGTRLTVT.

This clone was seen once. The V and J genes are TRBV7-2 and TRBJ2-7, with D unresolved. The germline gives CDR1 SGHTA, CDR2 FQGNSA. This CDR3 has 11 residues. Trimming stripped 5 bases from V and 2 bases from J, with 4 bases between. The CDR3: CASSPAYEQYF. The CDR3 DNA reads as TGTGCCAGCAGCCCTGCCTACGAGCAGTACTTC.